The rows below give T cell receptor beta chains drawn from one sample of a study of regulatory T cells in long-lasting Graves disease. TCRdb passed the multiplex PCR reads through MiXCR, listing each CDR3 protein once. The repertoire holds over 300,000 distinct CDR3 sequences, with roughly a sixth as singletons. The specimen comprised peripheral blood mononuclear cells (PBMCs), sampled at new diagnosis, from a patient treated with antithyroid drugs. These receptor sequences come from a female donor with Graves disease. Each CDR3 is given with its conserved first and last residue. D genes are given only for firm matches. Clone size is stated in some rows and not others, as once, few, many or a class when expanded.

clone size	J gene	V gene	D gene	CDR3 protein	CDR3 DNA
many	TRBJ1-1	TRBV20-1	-	CSARATGAGRTEAFF	TGCAGTGCTAGGGCTACGGGAGCCGGGAGGACTGAAGCTTTCTTT
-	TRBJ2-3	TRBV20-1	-	CSASGASTDTQYF	TGCAGTGCTAGCGGGGCTAGCACAGATACGCAGTATTTT
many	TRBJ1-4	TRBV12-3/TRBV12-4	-	CASSPGLGEKLFF	TGTGCCAGCAGTCCGGGACTGGGTGAAAAACTGTTTTTT
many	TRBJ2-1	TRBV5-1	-	CASSYSNNEQFF	TGCGCCAGCAGCTACTCTAACAATGAGCAGTTCTTC
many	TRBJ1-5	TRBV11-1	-	CASSPPQGVDDQPQHF	TGTGCCAGCAGCCCGCCCCAAGGGGTCGACGATCAGCCCCAGCATTTT
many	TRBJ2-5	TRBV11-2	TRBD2	CASSLTRGLAGIEETQYF	TGTGCCAGCAGCTTAACACGGGGACTAGCGGGAATAGAAGAGACCCAGTACTTC
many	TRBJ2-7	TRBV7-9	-	CASSPPLPRNEQYF	TGTGCCAGCAGCCCCCCCCTACCTCGGAACGAGCAGTACTTC
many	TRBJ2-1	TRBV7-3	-	CASSLAGATPYNEQFF	TGTGCCAGCAGCTTAGCCGGGGCGACTCCCTACAATGAGCAGTTCTTC
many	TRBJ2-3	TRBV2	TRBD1	CAKETGGPTDTQYF	TGTGCCAAAGAGACAGGGGGACCTACAGATACGCAGTATTTT
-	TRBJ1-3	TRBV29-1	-	CSVAPSGNTIYF	TGCAGCGTTGCGCCCTCTGGAAACACCATATATTTT
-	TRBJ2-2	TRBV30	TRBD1	CAWSPQGTNTGELFF	TGTGCCTGGAGTCCACAGGGGACGAACACCGGGGAGCTGTTTTTT
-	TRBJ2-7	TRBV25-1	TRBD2	CASSAPRFSGSFYEQYF	TGTGCCAGCAGTGCCCCCCGTTTTAGCGGGAGTTTCTACGAGCAGTACTTC
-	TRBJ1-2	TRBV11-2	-	CASTPPKHKREDGYGYTF	TGTGCCAGCACCCCACCCAAGCACAAGCGGGAAGACGGCTATGGCTACACCTTC
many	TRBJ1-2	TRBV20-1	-	CSAPRAGEGGGYTF	TGCAGTGCTCCACGGGCGGGAGAGGGCGGTGGCTACACCTTC
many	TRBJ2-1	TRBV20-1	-	CSAVPSTKYNEQFF	TGCAGTGCCGTTCCGTCTACTAAATACAATGAGCAGTTCTTC
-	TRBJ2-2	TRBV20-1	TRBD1	CSAREMTGARTYTGELFF	TGCAGTGCTAGAGAGATGACAGGGGCCCGAACATACACCGGGGAGCTGTTTTTT
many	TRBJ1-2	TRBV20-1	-	CSAPLEANYGYTF	TGCAGTGCTCCCCTGGAAGCTAACTATGGCTACACCTTC
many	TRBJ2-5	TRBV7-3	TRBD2	CASSLGTSDLETQYF	TGTGCCAGCAGCCTCGGGACTAGCGACTTGGAGACCCAGTACTTC
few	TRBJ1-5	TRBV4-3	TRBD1	CASSQDRGTNQPQHF	TGCGCCAGCAGCCAAGACAGGGGGACCAATCAGCCCCAGCATTTT
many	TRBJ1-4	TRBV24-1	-	CATSDSPGEKLFF	TGTGCCACCAGTGATTCTCCGGGAGAAAAACTGTTTTTT
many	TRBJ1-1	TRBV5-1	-	CASSSNQGRTEAFF	TGCGCCAGCAGCTCAAACCAGGGGCGCACTGAAGCTTTCTTT
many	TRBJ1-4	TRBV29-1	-	CSAVLSPGEKLFF	TGCAGCGCCGTGTTGTCTCCAGGTGAAAAACTGTTTTTT
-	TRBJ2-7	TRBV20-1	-	CSAPRGASYEQYF	TGCAGTGCCCCTCGAGGGGCTTCCTACGAGCAGTACTTC
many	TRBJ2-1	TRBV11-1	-	CASSLIFFRDKGNEQFF	TGTGCCAGCAGCTTAATTTTCTTCCGGGACAAAGGCAATGAGCAGTTCTTC
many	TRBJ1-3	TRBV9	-	CASSRGSGNTIYF	TGTGCCAGCAGCCGGGGCAGCGGAAACACCATATATTTT